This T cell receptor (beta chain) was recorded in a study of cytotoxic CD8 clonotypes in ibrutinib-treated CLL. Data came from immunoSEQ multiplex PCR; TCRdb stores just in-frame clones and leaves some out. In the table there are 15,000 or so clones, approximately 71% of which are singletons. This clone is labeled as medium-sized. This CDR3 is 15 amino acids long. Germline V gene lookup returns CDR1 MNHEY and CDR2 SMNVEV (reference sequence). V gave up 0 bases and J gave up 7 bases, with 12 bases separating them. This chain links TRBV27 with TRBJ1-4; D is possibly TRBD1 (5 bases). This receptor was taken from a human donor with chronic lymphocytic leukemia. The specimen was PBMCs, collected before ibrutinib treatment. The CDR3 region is CASSLSGQGGEKLFF. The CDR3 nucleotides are TGTGCCAGCAGTTTATCAGGGCAGGGTGGTGAAAAACTGTTTTTT.